Described below is a single T cell receptor (beta chain) sequence and its context. Its matching antigen is unknown. The entry originates in a study of cytomegalovirus exposure and HLA in healthy donors. Study-level background: Counted in an early data release were roughly 87 million unique TCRs from HLA-typed donors. Study-wide results and caveats: A list of approximately 160 TCR beta chains associated with cytomegalovirus was given. With DRB1 most and HLA-C fewest, TCR association rates differed between HLA loci in a later analysis. The majority of TCR sequences were rare, yet some public TCRs appeared in many donors.

There are 16 residues in the CDR3. Germline V gives CDR1 SGHNT, CDR2 YYREEE (reference sequence). J gave up 4 bases and V 3 bases, and 5 bases lay outside the gene matches. PCR was performed using 60 Vbeta and 13 Jbeta primers. Using immunoSEQ multiplex PCR, the repertoire was profiled, and TCRdb retains in-frame clones only, with some absent. The profile shows about 220,000 clones, roughly 82% of them singletons. This sequence was found in a woman aged 35 to 49 in good health and CMV-seropositive. The rearrangement joins TRBV5-4 to TRBJ2-1; 12 positions match TRBD2. The sequenced sample consisted of PBMCs. CDR3 loop: CASSYLGTSGYNEQFF. CDR3 bases: TGTGCCAGCAGCTACCTCGGGACTAGCGGGTACAATGAGCAGTTCTTC.